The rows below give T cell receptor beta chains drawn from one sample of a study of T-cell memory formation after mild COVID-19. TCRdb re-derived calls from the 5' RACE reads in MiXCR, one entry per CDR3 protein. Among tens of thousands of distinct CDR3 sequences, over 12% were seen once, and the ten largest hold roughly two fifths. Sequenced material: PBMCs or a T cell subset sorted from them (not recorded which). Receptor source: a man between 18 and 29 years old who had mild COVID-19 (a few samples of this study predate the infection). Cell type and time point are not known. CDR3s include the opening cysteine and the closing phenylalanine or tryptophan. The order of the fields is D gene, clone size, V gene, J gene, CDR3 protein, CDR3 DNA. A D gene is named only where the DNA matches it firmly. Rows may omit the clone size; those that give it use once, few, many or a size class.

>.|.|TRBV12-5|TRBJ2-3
CASGSPQSDTQYF
TGTGCTAGTGGTTCTCCTCAATCAGATACGCAGTATTTT
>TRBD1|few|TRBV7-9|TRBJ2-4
CASSQTEDRGLTKNIQYF
TGTGCCAGCAGCCAAACTGAGGACAGGGGGCTAACGAAAAACATTCAGTACTTC
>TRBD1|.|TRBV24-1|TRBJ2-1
CATSDRQGAYNEQFF
TGTGCCACCAGTGATAGACAGGGGGCCTACAATGAGCAGTTCTTC
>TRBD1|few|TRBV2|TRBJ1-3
CASSEPDRGNTIYF
TGTGCCAGCAGTGAACCGGACAGGGGAAACACCATATATTTT
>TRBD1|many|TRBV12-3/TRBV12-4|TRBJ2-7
CASSATGGYEQYF
TGTGCCAGCAGCGCCACAGGGGGCTACGAGCAGTACTTC
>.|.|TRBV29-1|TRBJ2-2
CSGMAENTGELFF
TGCAGCGGGATGGCAGAGAACACCGGGGAGCTGTTTTTT
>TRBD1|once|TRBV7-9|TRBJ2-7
CASSSQRSGTGEAYEQYF
TGTGCCAGCAGCTCACAACGGTCCGGGACAGGGGAAGCCTACGAGCAGTACTTC
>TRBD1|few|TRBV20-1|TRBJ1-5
CSARARDRGGYQPQHF
TGCAGTGCTAGAGCTCGAGACAGGGGCGGTTATCAGCCCCAGCATTTT
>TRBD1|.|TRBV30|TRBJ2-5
CAWSPGTGLLETQYF
TGTGCCTGGAGTCCCGGGACAGGGCTCCTGGAGACCCAGTACTTC
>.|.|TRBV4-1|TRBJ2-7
CASSQVWSRVSIHSYEQYF
TGCGCCAGCAGCCAAGTCTGGTCCCGGGTAAGCATTCACTCCTACGAGCAGTACTTC
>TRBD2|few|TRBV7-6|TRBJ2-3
CASSRPPTSGASTDTQYF
TGTGCCAGCAGCCGCCCCCCTACTAGCGGAGCTAGCACAGATACGCAGTATTTT
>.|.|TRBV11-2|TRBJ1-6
CASSSGTPSSPLHF
TGTGCCAGCAGCTCTGGTACGCCAAGTTCACCCCTCCACTTT
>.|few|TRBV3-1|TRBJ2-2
CASSQFRGSGGGTGELFF
TGTGCCAGCAGCCAATTCCGCGGCTCGGGGGGCGGCACCGGGGAGCTGTTTTTT
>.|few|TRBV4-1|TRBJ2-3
CASSPRQFGDTQYF
TGCGCCAGCAGCCCCCGGCAATTTGGGGATACGCAGTATTTT
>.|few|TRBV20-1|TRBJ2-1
CSARDRQDNEQFF
TGCAGTGCTAGAGATCGGCAGGACAATGAGCAGTTCTTC
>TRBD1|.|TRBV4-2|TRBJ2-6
CASSQGKGQLSSGANVLTF
TGTGCCAGCAGCCAAGGGAAGGGACAGCTTTCCTCTGGGGCCAACGTCCTGACTTTC
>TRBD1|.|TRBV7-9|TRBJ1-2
CASSADPGQGAYGYTF
TGTGCCAGCAGCGCAGATCCGGGACAGGGGGCTTATGGCTACACCTTC
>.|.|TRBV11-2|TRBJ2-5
CASSRGGGAEETQYF
TGTGCCAGCAGCCGGGGTGGAGGGGCTGAAGAGACCCAGTACTTC
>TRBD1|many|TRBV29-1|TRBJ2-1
CSVDGTDLFPGNEQFF
TGCAGCGTTGATGGGACAGACCTTTTTCCCGGCAATGAGCAGTTCTTC
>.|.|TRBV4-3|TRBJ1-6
CASSQEGPLPRPLHF
TGCGCCAGCAGCCAAGAAGGGCCTCTCCCTCGTCCCCTCCACTTT
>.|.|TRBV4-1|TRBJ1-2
CASSQTTLLNYGYTF
TGCGCCAGCAGCCAAACGACACTCTTGAACTATGGCTACACCTTC
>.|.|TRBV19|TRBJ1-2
CASSGLTGPYYGYTF
TGTGCCAGTAGTGGCCTCACGGGCCCCTACTATGGCTACACCTTC
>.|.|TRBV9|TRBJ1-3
CASSVTSQQGLAGNTIYF
TGTGCCAGCAGCGTGACCTCTCAGCAGGGATTGGCTGGAAACACCATATATTTT
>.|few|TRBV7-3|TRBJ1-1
CASSYPGGEAFF
TGTGCCAGCAGCTACCCGGGAGGTGAAGCTTTCTTT
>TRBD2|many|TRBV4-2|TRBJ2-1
CASSQSGGGHNEQFF
TGTGCCAGCAGCCAGTCTGGGGGGGGTCACAATGAGCAGTTCTTC
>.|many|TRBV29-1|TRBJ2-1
CSVEGGYNEQFF
TGCAGCGTTGAAGGCGGATACAATGAGCAGTTCTTC
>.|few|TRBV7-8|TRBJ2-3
CASSLVDTQYF
TGTGCCAGCAGCTTAGTAGATACGCAGTATTTT
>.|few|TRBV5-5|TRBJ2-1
CASSFEAGLWEQFF
TGTGCCAGCAGCTTCGAAGCAGGCCTCTGGGAGCAGTTCTTC
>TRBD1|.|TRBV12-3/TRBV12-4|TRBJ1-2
CASKGDSLDGYTF
TGTGCCAGCAAAGGGGACAGCTTGGATGGCTACACCTTC
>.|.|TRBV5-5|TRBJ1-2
CASSWWATENYGYTF
TGTGCCAGCAGCTGGTGGGCGACAGAGAACTATGGCTACACCTTC
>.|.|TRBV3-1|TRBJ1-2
CASSQDETVTSYGYTF
TGTGCCAGCAGCCAAGATGAGACAGTAACTTCTTATGGCTACACCTTC
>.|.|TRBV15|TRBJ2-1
CATSIGGGGEQFF
TGTGCCACCAGTATTGGAGGGGGGGGAGAGCAGTTCTTC
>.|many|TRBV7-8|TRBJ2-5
CASSPHGSEETQYF
TGTGCCAGCAGCCCGCACGGGAGTGAGGAGACCCAGTACTTC
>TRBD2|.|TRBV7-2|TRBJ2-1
CASSLLTSGGVSYNEQFF
TGTGCCAGCAGCCTACTTACTAGCGGGGGGGTTTCCTACAATGAGCAGTTCTTC
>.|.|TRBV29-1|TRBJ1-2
CSAMTDYGYTF
TGCAGCGCTATGACAGACTATGGCTACACCTTC
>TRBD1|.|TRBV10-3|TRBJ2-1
CAIKDRARNEQFF
TGTGCCATCAAGGACAGGGCAAGGAATGAGCAGTTCTTC
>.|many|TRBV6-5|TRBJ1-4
CASSFSPFPGTSEKLFF
TGTGCCAGCAGTTTCTCCCCCTTTCCCGGGACTTCTGAAAAACTGTTTTTT
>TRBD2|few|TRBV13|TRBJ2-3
CASSFRLADTDTQYF
TGTGCCAGCAGCTTTCGACTAGCGGATACAGATACGCAGTATTTT
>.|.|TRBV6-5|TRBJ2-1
CASSYSRSDGVGEQFF
TGTGCCAGCAGTTACTCGAGGAGCGACGGCGTAGGGGAGCAGTTCTTC
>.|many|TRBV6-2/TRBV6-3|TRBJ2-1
CASSYGANEQFF
TGTGCCAGCAGTTATGGGGCCAATGAGCAGTTCTTC
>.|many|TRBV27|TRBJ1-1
CASSLEGDTEAFF
TGTGCCAGCAGTTTAGAGGGAGACACTGAAGCTTTCTTT